One T cell receptor beta chain is described in this entry. This clone turned up a few times. The antigen it recognizes is unknown. The sample holds no much larger clone one base away, and base qualities are not on file. The library came from the immunoSEQ multiplex PCR assay. The multiplex PCR relied on a mix of 60 forward primers for TCR Vbeta segments and 13 reverse primers for TCR Jbeta segments. The CDR3 region of rearranged TCR beta genes was amplified from genomic DNA with a multiplex PCR assay. The amplified TCR beta libraries were sequenced on the Illumina HiSeq System as 87-base-pair reads. As for the authors' bioinformatics: Across the roughly 600 repertoires, a later analysis counted about 81 million unique TCR beta chains, some 11 million of which were shared by at least two donors. A nearest-neighbor algorithm error-corrected the raw reads and collapsed the reads into unique sequences, merging closely related sequences to remove PCR and sequencing errors. CDR3 sequences were aligned to IMGT reference sequences to assign V, D and J gene segments. Each retained sequence needed at least a six-nucleotide match to both a V gene segment and a J gene segment. Rearrangements were classified as productive when the CDR3 lacked stop codons and remained in frame with V and J, and all other rearrangements were classified as non-productive. Following IMGT convention, CDR3 was defined as the stretch from the second conserved V-encoded cysteine to the conserved J-encoded phenylalanine. Sequences without an unambiguous match to a single V gene segment were excluded from the earlier analysis of approximately 600 of the donors. An earlier analysis of 587 of the donors classified V segments as functional when productive rearrangements were above 56.7% and as segregating when the standard deviation between donors was above 5%. To diagnose cytomegalovirus status from the catalog of TCR beta chain sequences, a statistical classification framework was built. A later analysis assigned V and J genes by comparing TCR nucleotide sequences with IMGT/GENE-DB human TR gene sequences. In a later analysis, CDR3 sequences and most-parsimonious VDJ recombination scenarios were assigned using the TCRdist pipeline. In a later analysis, each TCR beta chain was defined by its CDR3 amino acid sequence together with its V-gene family, and reads lacking a unique V-gene family were excluded. A later analysis removed 592 highly shared, low-generation-probability nucleotide sequences to deal with suspected cross-contamination and a sequencing artifact. In a later analysis, a clonal expansion index was calculated for each public chain from normalized within-repertoire ranks of inferred template counts. In a later analysis, generation probabilities were computed with a VDJ recombination model fitted to out-of-frame rearrangements, and the resulting probabilities were checked against IGoR. Hypergeometric tests were used in a later analysis to score TCR-TCR, TCR-HLA and TCR-CMV co-occurrence, with a repertoire-size bias correction applied to the TCR pairs. A later analysis estimated false discovery rates by permuting HLA or CMV assignments 20 times. In a later analysis, co-occurring TCRs were grouped with DBSCAN, and TCRdist sequence similarity was added when clustering was performed within HLA-allele-positive subsets. Repertoires with fewer than 30,000 or more than 120,000 public chains were left out of co-occurrence clustering, as were several repertoires with anomalous nucleotide sharing. As stored in TCRdb, this immuneACCESS dataset retains in-frame rearrangements with V and J assigned. A fraction of the clones does not appear; measured against another copy, unresolved V genes explain less than half of the discrepancy, and the remainder lacks a known reason. The V and J calls and the clone size are those of that table, but D and trimming were determined from the DNA. The sample table records about 130,000 clones; around 70% of these occur just once. The top ten hold roughly 1.6% of the sample.

The CDR3 has 15 amino acids, counting the end cysteine and phenylalanine. Only the CDR3 region is kept as DNA, spanning 45 bases read in frame from base 1. V trim: 6 bases; J trim: 7 bases; unmatched bases: 9. From a lookup of the germline V gene (reference sequence), CDR1 and CDR2 are MNHNY and SVGAGI. This entry belongs to a study of cytomegalovirus exposure and HLA in healthy donors (dated by TCRdb to 2016 to 2017). A note on the overall study: In an earlier analysis of under 600 of the donors, 250 to 300 Gb of sequence data and approximately 120 million unique TCR beta sequences from approximately 180 million T cells were reported. About 280 gigabases of sequencing data and roughly 81 million unique TCR sequences made up an early release that covered approximately 620 HLA-typed donors. The genetic ancestry cluster associated with self-reported Caucasian donors included roughly four fifths of the 300 to 400 genotyped donors. The study aimed to test whether signatures of past pathogen exposure could be identified by cataloging public T cell receptors. The study profiled the T cell repertoires of hundreds of subjects by immunosequencing and related them to cytomegalovirus serostatus. In addition to the first cohort of about 650 subjects, a separate validation cohort of about 120 different subjects was used. The study combined high-throughput TCR immunosequencing, statistical association of individual TCRs with disease status, and machine learning to predict cytomegalovirus infection status. A later analysis re-analyzed previously published TCR beta repertoires from 666 donors and added high-resolution HLA genotyping to study TCR occurrence patterns. The later analysis used no new phenotypic data to find candidate immune exposures, relying instead on TCR beta sequences and their occurrence across donors. To decide whether each TCR beta V gene segment behaved as functional or pseudogenic, an earlier analysis of approximately 590 of the donors relied on high-throughput TCR beta sequencing. Donor age, sex, ethnicity and CMV serostatus were collected together with the repertoire data. Genome-wide SNP genotypes for about 55% of the roughly 670 donors were used in a later genetic analysis, which treated that subset as a discovery cohort. Every repertoire in the discovery cohort had been generated on one and the same sequencing platform. Class I and class II HLA loci were covered by the typing at four-digit resolution. The number of typed donors differed by locus: 629-630 for A, B, C, DRB1 and DQB1; 522 for DQA1; 606 for DPA1; and about 450 for DPB1. Roughly 5 DR-DQ haplotypes were handled as single units for association and clustering, since linkage in the cohort was strong. Among 300 to 500 genotyped donors of the cohort, an average of around 240,000 unique TCR beta nucleotide sequences was sequenced per donor, of which about 20% were non-productive.

What the research found in general, with its limitations: Three of the identified cytomegalovirus-associated TCR beta chains were confirmed in vitro to be specific for cytomegalovirus antigens. Most TCR sequences were observed very rarely across donors, whereas some public TCRs were present in many individuals. At a false discovery rate of 0.05, a later analysis linked 15,000 to 20,000 TCR beta sequences to specific HLA alleles. In a later analysis, most CMV-associated TCR beta chains were found to appear HLA-restricted, with HLA associations seemingly driven largely by CMV exposure. The only immune exposure information available for the cohort was CMV serostatus. In a later analysis, the rate of TCR association differed among HLA loci, with DRB1 alleles having the most associated TCRs and HLA-C alleles having the fewest. In the study, 150 to 200 TCR beta chains were listed as associated with cytomegalovirus. When HLA alleles, especially DR and DQ, strongly co-occurred, attributing TCR associations to individual alleles was difficult. It was suggested by the authors that the approach could potentially be generalized to other disease states and immunological phenotypes. This cohort had only TCR beta chains sequenced, and the lack of alpha or paired-chain data limited which features could be detected. The 87-base-pair reads could not distinguish some IMGT-functional V segments, including TRBV6-2 and TRBV6-3, so those segments were excluded. A group of highly shared sequence variants was considered likely to be a technical artifact of the sequencing pipeline. Correlated functional status among segregating V segments might be attributable to linkage disequilibrium, but an unknown experimental factor could not be ruled out. Several of the top co-occurrence clusters appeared to be linked to parvovirus B19, influenza, CMV and Epstein-Barr virus, according to a later analysis. Sequencing depth was assumed to be roughly uniform across donors in the presence/absence analyses, though that assumption may not hold. Some 15 rarely observed V segments, including chromosome 9 orphons, were excluded from the earlier analysis of several hundred of the donors because counts were too low. HLA typing was unavailable for some donors at each locus, so association tests used only the typed subset. In both the original and validation cohorts, the classifier was reported to diagnose cytomegalovirus status with high specificity and sensitivity. A later analysis found that HLA-associated TCR beta chains were more clonally expanded and had lower generation probabilities than equally common non-associated chains. An earlier analysis of roughly 570 of the donors showed that most TCR beta V segments appeared in productive rearrangements either about 87% or about 30% of the time, which broadly matched IMGT annotations. A further reported finding was that TCR beta sequences accurately predicted the HLA-A and HLA-B alleles for most subjects in the first cohort. An association between a missense DCLRE1C variant and V-gene and J-gene trimming of TCR beta chains was found in a later genetic analysis and replicated in an independent cohort. Compared with the roughly 670-donor mean, donors in an Asian-associated ancestry cluster had fewer N-insertions in productive TCRs, according to a later genetic analysis.

The cohort comprised some 730 healthy bone marrow donors. Cohort members were all nominally healthy when sampled, although unrecorded immune exposures were likely present. The donor tested CMV seropositive and was one of the 289 seropositive cohort members. Every donor gave a peripheral blood sample, and the peripheral blood mononuclear cells from that sample were used for TCR beta sequencing. Genomic DNA was extracted from the blood cell samples with the Qiagen DNeasy Blood Extraction Kit. The V and J genes are TRBV6-6 and TRBJ2-1, with 10 bases in between that match TRBD2. The sequencing sample was made of PBMCs. The TCR comes from a man aged 25-45 years in good health and CMV-seropositive. In nucleotide form, the sequence is TGTGCCAGCAGGTACAGCGGGAGGGTAGGAAATGAGCAGTTCTTC. It translates to CASRYSGRVGNEQFF.